The rows below give T cell receptor beta chains drawn from one sample of a study of blood T cell repertoires in COVID-19. Libraries were prepared by immunoSEQ multiplex PCR; TCRdb keeps only in-frame clonotypes and omits some of them. The repertoire has 230,000 or so clones, about 88% of them found once; the top ten carry about 7%. Material for sequencing was PBMCs or T cells enriched from blood (not recorded which). These receptors came from a woman aged 50 to 60 who had been exposed to COVID-19. Each CDR3 is given with its conserved first and last residue. D genes are given only for firm matches. Clone size is given for some rows only: seen once, a few or many times, or a class if the clone is expanded.

V gene	D gene	clone size	J gene	CDR3 protein	CDR3 DNA
TRBV28	-	-	TRBJ2-7	CASSSTFYEQYF	TGTGCCAGCTCGTCCACATTCTACGAGCAGTACTTC
TRBV7-2	-	few	TRBJ1-1	CASSLNRGGNTEAFF	TGTGCCAGCAGCTTAAATAGGGGTGGGAACACTGAAGCTTTCTTT
TRBV28	TRBD1	-	TRBJ2-1	CASGEGQTYNEQFF	TGTGCCAGCGGTGAGGGACAGACTTACAATGAGCAGTTCTTC
TRBV10-3	-	-	TRBJ2-7	CAISGTAYEQYF	TGTGCCATCAGTGGGACAGCCTACGAGCAGTACTTC
TRBV3-1/TRBV3-2	TRBD1	once	TRBJ2-2	CASSLSDRAGELFF	TGTGCCAGCAGCTTGTCTGACAGGGCCGGGGAGCTGTTTTTT
TRBV9	-	-	TRBJ1-4	CASGGARFREKLFF	TGTGCCAGCGGAGGGGCGCGGTTTCGCGAAAAACTGTTTTTT
TRBV30	-	-	TRBJ2-7	CAWSQTSREQYF	TGTGCCTGGAGTCAGACTAGTCGCGAGCAGTACTTC
TRBV5-1	TRBD2	-	TRBJ2-5	CASSLAIGTSGGETQYF	TGCGCCAGCAGCTTGGCCATCGGGACTAGCGGGGGGGAGACCCAGTACTTC
TRBV5-6	-	-	TRBJ1-2	CASSPSRANYGYTF	TGTGCCAGCAGCCCCTCCCGAGCCAACTATGGCTACACCTTC
TRBV19	TRBD1	once	TRBJ1-2	CASSIDKRTGLGYTF	TGTGCCAGTAGTATAGATAAGCGGACAGGCCTTGGCTACACCTTC
TRBV6-5	TRBD2	once	TRBJ2-7	CASSYSTSGDYEQYF	TGTGCCAGCAGTTACTCGACTAGCGGGGACTACGAGCAGTACTTC
TRBV9	-	-	TRBJ2-5	CASSGWGGFGETQYF	TGTGCCAGCAGCGGGTGGGGAGGATTCGGCGAGACCCAGTACTTC
TRBV5-1	-	-	TRBJ2-1	CASSPDRDIYNEQFF	TGCGCCAGCAGCCCAGACAGAGATATTTACAATGAGCAGTTCTTC
TRBV7-2	-	-	TRBJ2-5	CASSPIGETQYF	TGTGCCAGCAGCCCGATTGGCGAGACCCAGTACTTC
TRBV5-6	-	-	TRBJ1-2	CASSVTGSGYTF	TGTGCCAGCAGCGTTACAGGGTCTGGCTACACCTTC
TRBV19	TRBD2	once	TRBJ2-1	CATSSSGGKGEQFF	TGTGCCACCTCTAGTAGCGGGGGGAAAGGTGAGCAGTTCTTC
TRBV19	-	-	TRBJ1-2	CASSPPLGTTYGYTF	TGTGCCAGTAGTCCCCCCTTGGGGACAACCTATGGCTACACCTTC
TRBV18	-	-	TRBJ2-1	CASSPTGLPPGEQFF	TGTGCCAGCTCACCCACGGGTCTGCCTCCCGGTGAGCAGTTCTTC
TRBV4-2	TRBD1	-	TRBJ1-1	CASSQDRGRTEAFF	TGTGCCAGCAGTCAGGACAGGGGGCGAACTGAAGCTTTCTTT
TRBV19	-	-	TRBJ1-2	CASSMFGGGDYGYTF	TGTGCCAGTAGTATGTTTGGGGGCGGCGACTATGGCTACACCTTC
TRBV14	-	once	TRBJ1-2	CASSHQGYGYTF	TGTGCCAGCAGCCATCAGGGGTATGGCTACACCTTC
TRBV7-9	-	-	TRBJ2-7	CASSLPFSYEQYF	TGTGCCAGCAGCTTACCGTTCTCCTACGAGCAGTACTTC
TRBV3-1/TRBV3-2	TRBD1	-	TRBJ2-5	CASTRTGGHQETQYF	TGTGCCAGCACCCGGACAGGGGGTCATCAAGAGACCCAGTACTTC
TRBV6-2/TRBV6-3	-	-	TRBJ1-3	CASSFQVFSGNTIYF	TGTGCCAGCAGTTTCCAGGTTTTCTCTGGAAACACCATATATTTT
TRBV19	-	-	TRBJ1-2	CASSIGGGGAFYGYTF	TGTGCCAGTAGTATCGGCGGGGGCGGGGCCTTCTATGGCTACACCTTC
TRBV7-8	-	-	TRBJ2-5	CASSPSTAFQETQYF	TGTGCCAGCAGCCCAAGCACAGCTTTTCAAGAGACCCAGTACTTC
TRBV7-2	TRBD1	-	TRBJ2-7	CASSPRTGKVFEQYF	TGTGCCAGCAGCCCTCGGACAGGGAAAGTATTCGAGCAGTACTTC
TRBV29-1	-	-	TRBJ2-3	CSVAVAGTDTQYF	TGCAGCGTTGCGGTAGCGGGCACAGATACGCAGTATTTT
TRBV14	-	-	TRBJ1-6	CASSHGSSYNSPLHF	TGTGCCAGCAGCCACGGGAGCTCCTATAATTCACCCCTCCACTTT
TRBV30	TRBD1	-	TRBJ1-6	CAWSRETSGQIYNSPLHF	TGTGCCTGGAGTAGAGAGACCTCGGGACAGATATATAATTCACCCCTCCACTTT
TRBV5-1	-	-	TRBJ1-1	CASSPRDRGGAFF	TGCGCCAGCAGCCCCCGGGACCGGGGAGGGGCTTTCTTT
TRBV5-1	TRBD2	-	TRBJ2-1	CASSRTSGGANEQFF	TGCGCCAGCAGCCGGACTAGCGGGGGGGCCAATGAGCAGTTCTTC
TRBV5-4	TRBD1	-	TRBJ1-2	CASRRQGEDYGYTF	TGTGCCAGCAGAAGACAGGGCGAAGACTATGGCTACACCTTC
TRBV9	-	-	TRBJ1-2	CASSVAGQGGYGYTF	TGTGCCAGCAGCGTAGCTGGGCAGGGCGGCTATGGCTACACCTTC
TRBV12-5	-	-	TRBJ1-2	CASGPGTTYGYTF	TGTGCTAGTGGGCCCGGGACAACCTATGGCTACACCTTC
TRBV6-5	TRBD2	-	TRBJ2-7	CASSRLAGGPDEQYF	TGTGCCAGCAGTCGACTAGCGGGGGGGCCCGACGAGCAGTACTTC
TRBV10-3	TRBD1	-	TRBJ2-5	CAISPGTGSQETQYF	TGTGCCATCAGCCCCGGGACAGGGAGTCAAGAGACCCAGTACTTC
TRBV3-1/TRBV3-2	-	few	TRBJ1-2	CASSPGGVGYGYTF	TGTGCCAGCAGCCCCGGGGGAGTTGGATATGGCTACACCTTC
TRBV27	TRBD1	-	TRBJ1-1	CASSMTGGRTEAFF	TGTGCCAGCAGTATGACAGGGGGCCGGACTGAAGCTTTCTTT